The 14 T cell receptor beta chains listed next were all sequenced from one sample in a study of regulatory T cells in long-lasting Graves disease. With iRepertoire HTBI primers and Arm-PCR of CDR3 regions, TCR beta libraries were built. TCRdb re-analysed the multiplex PCR reads in MiXCR, keeping a single row per CDR3 protein. The profile shows about 330,000 distinct CDR3 sequences, 15% to 20% of them singletons. Time point denoted: newly diagnosed GD, antithyroid drugs for less than 3 months. After RNA was extracted from PBMCs, the TCR library was made from it. These records were also assigned to another study, of T cells in Graves' hyperthyroidism and ophthalmopathy.

The sequencing here drew on peripheral blood mononuclear cells (PBMCs), taken at new diagnosis, from a patient treated with antithyroid drugs. The receptors were sampled from a young woman with Graves disease.

The chain uses TRBV6-1 and TRBJ1-4; TRBD1 matches 10 bases. The length of the CDR3 is 16 residues. V was clipped by 0 bases and J by 10 bases; unmatched bases: 8. CDR1 is MNHNS, CDR2 SASEGT, per germline. The CDR3 DNA reads as TGTGCCAGCAGTGAAGCGAGACAGGGGGCTTACGGAAAACTGTTTTTT. Protein product: CASSEARQGAYGKLFF.

This clonotype was counted between two and nine times. The J gene is TRBJ2-7, the V gene TRBV19; TRBD1 matches 11 bases. Germline trimming cut 3 bases from V and 3 bases from J; bases unmatched to any gene: 1. Per the germline V gene, CDR1 is LNHDA and CDR2 is SQIVND (reference sequence). The CDR3 covers 14 residues. The CDR3: CASSIGTGGYEQYF. DNA for the CDR3: TGTGCCAGTAGTATTGGGACAGGGGGCTACGAGCAGTACTTC.

The CDR3 loop reads CASSERGGGNEQFF. The CDR3 DNA reads TGTGCCAGCAGTGAACGGGGGGGAGGGAATGAGCAGTTCTTC. The rearrangement uses TRBV2 and TRBJ2-1; 8 positions agree with TRBD2. There are 14 residues in the CDR3. The J segment lost 7 bases and the V segment lost 2 bases, leaving 4 bases of the junction unmatched. Germline loops: CDR1 SNHLY, CDR2 FYNNEI.

This clonotype was recorded at least ten times. The chain carries TRBV7-3 and TRBJ2-1, with 9 bases matching TRBD2. CDR3 length equals 15 residues. Germline V gene data show CDR1 as SGHTA and CDR2 as FQGTGA. Germline trimming cut 1 base from V and 7 bases from J; bases unmatched to any gene: 5. The CDR3 DNA is TGTGCCAGCAGCTTAAGTCTAGCGGGGAAAAATGAGCAGTTCTTC. This sequence encodes CASSLSLAGKNEQFF.

This clonotype appeared many times. This sequence joins TRBV6-1 and TRBJ2-1; 7 bases agree with TRBD1. Looked up from germline, CDR1 is MNHNS and CDR2 is SASEGT. The CDR3 consists of 16 residues. With 5 bases clipped from V and 0 bases from J, the junction kept 7 bases outside the gene matches. The CDR3 DNA reads as TGTGCCAGCAGTAGGGCAGGGGGAAGCTCCTACAATGAGCAGTTCTTC. This sequence encodes CASSRAGGSSYNEQFF.

There are many counts of this clonotype. This rearrangement joins TRBV28 to TRBJ2-1; 9 nucleotides agree with TRBD2. V dropped 7 bases and J dropped 6; count of bases not matched to a gene: 7. Germline loops: CDR1 MDHEN, CDR2 SYDVKM. This CDR3 region has 14 residues. CDR3 protein: CASNVAGESNEQFF. CDR3 nucleotides: TGTGCCAGCAATGTAGCGGGAGAGAGCAATGAGCAGTTCTTC.

Details on this clonotype: This likely comes from a read error, as the CDR3 has no conserved phenylalanine or tryptophan at its end. The rearrangement uses TRBV6-1 and TRBJ2-3; 8 positions match TRBD1. CDR1 is MNHNS and CDR2 is SASEGT in the germline V gene. Trimming took 2 bases from V and 4 from J; bases not matched to a gene: 8. The CDR3 is 16 residues long. Written as DNA, the CDR3 is TGTGCCAGCAGTGAATCGTGGACAGGGACCCCAGATACGCAGTATTCT. It is translated as CASSESWTGTPDTQYS.

At least ten counts were recorded for this clonotype. The rearrangement uses TRBV5-6 and TRBJ2-7; 8 nucleotides agree with TRBD2. The CDR3 has 16 amino acids. V lost 2 bases to trimming and J lost 2 bases; unmatched junction nucleotides: 9. Germline CDR1 reads SGHDT; CDR2 reads YYEEEE. The CDR3 reads CASSFLLTSGTYEQYF. CDR3 in DNA: TGTGCCAGCAGCTTTCTACTTACTAGCGGTACCTACGAGCAGTACTTC. The full variable domain, rest sourced from reference TRBV5-6 and TRBJ2-7, is DAGVTQSPTHLIKTRGQQVTLRCSPKSGHDTVSWYQQALGQGPQFIFQYYEEEERQRGNFPDRFSGHQFPNYSSELNVNALLLGDSALYLCASSFLLTSGTYEQYFGPGTRLTVT.

Ten or more counts support this clonotype. The V gene is TRBV11-2, the J gene TRBJ1-1; a weak D match, TRBD1 (5 bases). This CDR3 spans 13 amino acids. Trimming pared 4 bases from V and 3 bases from J, leaving 9 bases between. CDR1 and CDR2 (germline): SGHAT, FQNNGV. CDR3 nucleotide sequence: TGTGCCAGCAGCTCAAGAGGGGACACTGAAGCTTTCTTT. Amino acids: CASSSRGDTEAFF.

V usage is TRBV30 and J usage is TRBJ2-4; a possible D gene is TRBD2 (7 bases). Germline V gene data show CDR1 as GTSNPN and CDR2 as SVGIG (reference sequence). Trimming shortened V by 2 bases and J by 0 bases, and 17 bases separated the two germline ends. The CDR3 runs to 17 residues. Here the CDR3 DNA reads TGTGCCTGGAGTCTAGGGAGGGGGAGTCTAGCCAAAAACATTCAGTACTTC. Translation: CAWSLGRGSLAKNIQYF.

As for this clonotype: Being one base from a much bigger clone, this may be a read error. The chain recombines TRBV3-1 with TRBJ2-1, with D perhaps matching TRBD2 (5 bases). The end of the DNA fits TRBJ2-3 better, so the J call may be wrong. Germline values: CDR1 LGHDT, CDR2 YNNKEL (reference sequence). The CDR3 consists of 16 residues. The CDR3 DNA reads as TGTGCCAGCAGCCAAGTAGAGGGATTAAGCGCAGATACGCAGTATTTT. Translating gives CASSQVEGLSADTQYF.

The rearrangement uses TRBV6-1 and TRBJ2-1, with a possible D match to TRBD1 (5 bases). The germline V and J ends were trimmed by 5 bases and 9 bases, with 14 bases remaining between them. Germline CDR1 reads MNHNS; CDR2 reads SASEGT. The CDR3 extends over 13 amino acids. CDR3 sequence reads: CASSLKGNSEQFF. In DNA, the CDR3 is TGTGCCAGCAGTCTAAAGGGGAATAGTGAGCAGTTCTTC.

This clonotype has ten or more counts. V and J are TRBV7-9 and TRBJ2-7; weak D call: TRBD1 (5 bases). The CDR3 is 14 amino acids. V was pared by 4 bases and J by 0 bases, with 10 bases between. In germline, CDR1 is SEHNR, CDR2 FQNEAQ (reference sequence). For the CDR3, the DNA is TGTGCCAGCAGCTGGGGCAGGGACTCCTACGAGCAGTACTTC. It yields the protein CASSWGRDSYEQYF.

This clonotype came up many times. The chain recombines TRBV20-1 with TRBJ1-5; D remains ambiguous. Trimming took off 0 bases at V and 3 bases at J, with 12 bases between the two ends. Germline CDR1 DFQATT, CDR2 SNEGSKA (reference sequence). The CDR3 has 15 amino acids. CDR3: CSARDAAAYNQPQHF. The CDR3 DNA reads as TGCAGTGCTAGAGACGCGGCAGCCTACAATCAGCCCCAGCATTTT.